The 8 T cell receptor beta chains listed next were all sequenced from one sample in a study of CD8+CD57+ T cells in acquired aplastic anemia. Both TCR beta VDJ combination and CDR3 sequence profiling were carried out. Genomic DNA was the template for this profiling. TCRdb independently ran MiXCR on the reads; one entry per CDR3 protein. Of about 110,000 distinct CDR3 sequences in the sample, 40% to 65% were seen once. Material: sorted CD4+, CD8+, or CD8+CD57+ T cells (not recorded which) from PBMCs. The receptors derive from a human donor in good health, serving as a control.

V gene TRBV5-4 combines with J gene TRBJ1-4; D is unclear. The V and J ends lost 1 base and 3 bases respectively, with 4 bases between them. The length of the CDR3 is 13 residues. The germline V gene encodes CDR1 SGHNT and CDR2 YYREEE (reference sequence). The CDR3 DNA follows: TGTGCCAGCAGCTTGTGGTCTAATGAAAAACTGTTTTTT. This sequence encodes CASSLWSNEKLFF.

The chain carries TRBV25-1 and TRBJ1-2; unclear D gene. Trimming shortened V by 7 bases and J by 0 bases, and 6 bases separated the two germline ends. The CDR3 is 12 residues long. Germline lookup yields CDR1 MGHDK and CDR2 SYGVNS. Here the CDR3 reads CASMEANYGYTF. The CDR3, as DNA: TGTGCCAGCATGGAAGCTAACTATGGCTACACCTTC.

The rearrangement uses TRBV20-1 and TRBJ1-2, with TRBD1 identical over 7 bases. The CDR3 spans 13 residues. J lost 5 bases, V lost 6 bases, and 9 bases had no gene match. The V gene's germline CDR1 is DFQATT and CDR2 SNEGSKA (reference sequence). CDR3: CSAKTGTAYGYTF. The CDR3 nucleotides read TGCAGTGCAAAGACCGGGACAGCTTATGGCTACACCTTC.

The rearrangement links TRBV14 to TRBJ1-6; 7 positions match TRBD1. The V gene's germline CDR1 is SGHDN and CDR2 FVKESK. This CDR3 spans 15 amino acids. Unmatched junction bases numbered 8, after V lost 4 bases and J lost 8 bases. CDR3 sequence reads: CASSRQTGLDSPLHF. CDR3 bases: TGTGCCAGCAGCCGACAGACAGGGTTGGATTCACCCCTCCACTTT.

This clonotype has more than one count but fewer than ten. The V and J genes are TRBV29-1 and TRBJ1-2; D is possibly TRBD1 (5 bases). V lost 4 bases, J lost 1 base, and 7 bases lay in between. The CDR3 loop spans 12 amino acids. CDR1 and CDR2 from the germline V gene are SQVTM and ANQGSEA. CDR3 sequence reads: CSVAGFNYGYTF. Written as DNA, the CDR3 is TGCAGCGTTGCAGGGTTTAACTATGGCTACACCTTC.

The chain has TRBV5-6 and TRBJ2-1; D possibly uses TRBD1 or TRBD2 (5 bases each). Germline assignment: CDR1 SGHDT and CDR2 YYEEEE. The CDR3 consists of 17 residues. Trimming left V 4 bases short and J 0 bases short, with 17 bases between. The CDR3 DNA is TGTGCCAGCAGCCAAAACCGGGGCATTATCTCCTACAATGAGCAGTTCTTC. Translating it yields CASSQNRGIISYNEQFF. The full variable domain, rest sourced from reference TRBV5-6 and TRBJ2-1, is DAGVTQSPTHLIKTRGQQVTLRCSPKSGHDTVSWYQQALGQGPQFIFQYYEEEERQRGNFPDRFSGHQFPNYSSELNVNALLLGDSALYLCASSQNRGIISYNEQFFGPGTRLTVL.

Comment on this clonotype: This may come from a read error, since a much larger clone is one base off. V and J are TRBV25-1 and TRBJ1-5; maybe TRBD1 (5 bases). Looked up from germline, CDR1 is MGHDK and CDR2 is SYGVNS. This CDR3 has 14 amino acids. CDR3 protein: CASSYGGIGQPRHF. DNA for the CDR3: TGTGCCAGCAGTTATGGGGGGATAGGTCAGCCCCGGCATTTT.

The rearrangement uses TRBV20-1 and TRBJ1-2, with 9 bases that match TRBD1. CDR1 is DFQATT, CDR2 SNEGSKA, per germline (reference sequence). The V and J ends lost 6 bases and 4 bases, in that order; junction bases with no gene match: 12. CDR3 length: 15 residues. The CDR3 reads CSAAGQGQGFYGYTF. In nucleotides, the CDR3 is TGCAGTGCCGCGGGACAGGGACAGGGCTTCTATGGCTACACCTTC.